These 5 T cell receptor beta chains share one sample of origin, sequenced in a study of spatial heterogeneity in lung cancer. Whole-study results and caveats: Expanded intratumoral alpha and beta TCR counts tracked tumor mutation counts.

A single record per CDR3 protein comes from TCRdb applying MiXCR to the 5' RACE reads. The repertoire holds roughly 18,000 distinct CDR3 sequences, approximately 9.6% seen once, with 20% to 25% in the top ten. The time point is: sample taken at primary tumor resection. Their specific antigens are unknown. Source: lung tumor tissue, taken at surgery. Receptors were obtained from a female donor with early-stage non-small cell lung cancer.

This clonotype turned up a few times. Within a library made for alpha chains, this beta chain is off target, and its count is uninformative. The V gene is TRBV2, the J gene TRBJ2-1; possibly TRBD2 for D (6 bases). Germline V gene data show CDR1 as SNHLY and CDR2 as FYNNEI. The V end was cut by 7 bases, the J end by 1 base, with 17 bases between. This CDR3 comprises 16 residues. In DNA form, the CDR3 reads TGTGCCAGCACCCAAGATAAGGGGAGGTCCTACAATGAGCAGTTCTTC. This translates into CASTQDKGRSYNEQFF.

Details on this clonotype: This beta chain turned up in a library designed for alpha chains; as an off-target read, its abundance says little. The genes are TRBV5-4 and TRBJ2-7; the D is unclear. Germline V gives CDR1 SGHNT, CDR2 YYREEE (reference sequence). This CDR3 region has 12 residues. V gave up 2 bases and J gave up 4 bases, with 7 bases separating them. As DNA, the CDR3 is TGTGCCAGCAGCTTTGGCCCTTACGAGCAGTACTTC. It encodes CASSFGPYEQYF.

A remark on this clonotype: Since it is a stray read in a library aimed at alpha chains, this beta chain has a size that is not meaningful. The chain uses TRBV20-1 and TRBJ2-7; perhaps D is TRBD1 or TRBD2 (5 bases each). V was cut by 0 bases and J by 6 bases, with 12 bases left in between. The germline V gene encodes CDR1 DFQATT and CDR2 SNEGSKA (reference sequence). The CDR3 length is 13 residues. The CDR3 sequence: CSARDTRGGEQYF. The CDR3, as DNA: TGCAGTGCTAGAGATACTCGGGGCGGCGAGCAGTACTTC.

This clonotype was seen many times. Within a library made for alpha chains, this beta chain is off target, and its count is uninformative. The chain joins TRBV28 to TRBJ1-2; D is unresolved. CDR3 length equals 13 residues. Looked up from germline, CDR1 is MDHEN and CDR2 is SYDVKM. Trimming left V 8 bases short and J 1 base short, with 11 bases between. The DNA for the CDR3 is TGTGCCAGCCACTACCGAAATAACTATGGCTACACCTTC. Its protein product is CASHYRNNYGYTF.

This clonotype occurred many times. The size of this beta chain means little, since it is a stray read in a library made for alpha chains. The chain uses TRBV2 and TRBJ2-7; tentatively, D is TRBD2 (5 bases). The CDR3 has 13 residues. CDR1 SNHLY and CDR2 FYNNEI come from the germline V gene. V was trimmed by 6 bases and J by 0 bases, leaving 9 bases between them. CDR3 in amino acids: CASRPGSSYEQYF. The CDR3 DNA is TGTGCCAGCAGGCCGGGGAGCTCCTACGAGCAGTACTTC.